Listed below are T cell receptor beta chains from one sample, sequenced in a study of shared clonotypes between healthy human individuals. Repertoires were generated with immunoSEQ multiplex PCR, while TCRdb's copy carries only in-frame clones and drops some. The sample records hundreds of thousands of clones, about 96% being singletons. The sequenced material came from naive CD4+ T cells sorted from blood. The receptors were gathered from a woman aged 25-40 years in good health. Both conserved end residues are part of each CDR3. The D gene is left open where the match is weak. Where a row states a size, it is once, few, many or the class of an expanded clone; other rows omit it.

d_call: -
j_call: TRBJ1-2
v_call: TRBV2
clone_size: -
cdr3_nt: TGTGCCAGCAGTTCCAGGGAAGCCTATGGCTACACCTTC
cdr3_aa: CASSSREAYGYTF

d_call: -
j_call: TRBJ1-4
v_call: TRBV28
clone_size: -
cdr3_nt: TGTGCCACCCGTAGGGATCCGAAATATAAAACTAATGAAAAACTGTTTTTT
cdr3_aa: CATRRDPKYKTNEKLFF

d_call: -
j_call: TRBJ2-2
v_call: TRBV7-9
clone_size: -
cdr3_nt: TGTGCCAGCAGCTTAGCGTTTTCTAGTTCGAACACCGGGGAGCTGTTTTTT
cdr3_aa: CASSLAFSSSNTGELFF

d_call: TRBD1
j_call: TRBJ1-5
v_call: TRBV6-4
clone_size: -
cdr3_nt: TGTGCCAGCAGTAGGGGGCCCGATCAGCCCCAGCATTTT
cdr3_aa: CASSRGPDQPQHF

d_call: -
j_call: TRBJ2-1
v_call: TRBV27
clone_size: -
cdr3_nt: TGTGCCAGCAGTTTCCTAGTTGGGGTCCAGGTTGAGCAGTTCTTC
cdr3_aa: CASSFLVGVQVEQFF

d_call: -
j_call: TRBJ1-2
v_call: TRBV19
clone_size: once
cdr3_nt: TGTGCCAGTAGTATCCCCTTTAACTATGGCTACACCTTC
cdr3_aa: CASSIPFNYGYTF

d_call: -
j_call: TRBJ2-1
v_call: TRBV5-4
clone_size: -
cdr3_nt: TGTGCCAGCAGCTTGGTCCCAACTGGTGAGCAGTTCTTC
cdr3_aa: CASSLVPTGEQFF

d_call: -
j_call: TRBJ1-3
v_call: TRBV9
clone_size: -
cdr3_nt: TGTGCCAGCCCCGAGACGGGGAAGGGAGGAAACACCATATATTTT
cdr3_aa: CASPETGKGGNTIYF

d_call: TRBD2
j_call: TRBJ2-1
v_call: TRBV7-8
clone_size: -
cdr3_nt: TGTGCCAGCAGCTTAGAACTAGCGGGAGGCAATGAGCAGTTCTTC
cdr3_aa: CASSLELAGGNEQFF

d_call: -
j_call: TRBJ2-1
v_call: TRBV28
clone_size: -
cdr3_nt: TGTGCCAGCACACAGGGCTCCTACAATGAGCAGTTCTTC
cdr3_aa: CASTQGSYNEQFF

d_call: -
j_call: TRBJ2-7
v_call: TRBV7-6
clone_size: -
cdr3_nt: TGTGCCAGCAGCTTACAGGAGGGGAGGTACGAGCAGTACTTC
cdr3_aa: CASSLQEGRYEQYF

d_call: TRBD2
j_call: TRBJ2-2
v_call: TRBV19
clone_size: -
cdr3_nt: TGTGCCAGTAGCCCCGGGGTGTTGCGGGAGGGGAACACCGGGGAGCTGTTTTTT
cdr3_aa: CASSPGVLREGNTGELFF

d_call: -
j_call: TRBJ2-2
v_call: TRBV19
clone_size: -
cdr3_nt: TGTGCCAGTAGTATCCCGTCAGCGAACACCGGGGAGCTGTTTTTT
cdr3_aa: CASSIPSANTGELFF